The 29 T cell receptor beta chains reported below all come from one sample, sequenced in a study of cytomegalovirus exposure and HLA in healthy donors. 13 Jbeta primers and 60 Vbeta primers were used for the PCR. Data came from immunoSEQ multiplex PCR; TCRdb stores just in-frame clones and leaves some out. The sample consists of about 140,000 clones, roughly three fifths of them appearing once. The sample was PBMCs. These receptor sequences come from a woman aged 60-70 years in good health and CMV-seronegative.

This rearrangement joins TRBV9 to TRBJ2-5, with 8 bases that match TRBD1. This CDR3 contains 16 residues. From germline, CDR1 is SGDLS and CDR2 YYNGEE. Trimming took 0 bases from V and 2 from J; bases not matched to a gene: 6. As DNA, the CDR3 is TGTGCCAGCAGCGTAGGGACAGGGATGGGTCAAGAGACCCAGTACTTC. It codes for CASSVGTGMGQETQYF.

The chain couples TRBV6-1 to TRBJ1-5; TRBD1 matches at 7 bases. The junction had 7 bases not matched to a gene; V was cut back by 8 bases and J by 0 bases. CDR1 MNHNS and CDR2 SASEGT come from the germline V gene. This CDR3 has 15 amino acids. The CDR3 DNA sequence: TGTGCCAGCCAGGGGGGCACTTATAGCAATCAGCCCCAGCATTTT. It codes for CASQGGTYSNQPQHF.

The V and J genes are TRBV29-1 and TRBJ1-4, with D tentatively TRBD1 (5 bases). This CDR3 is 15 amino acids long. With 5 bases removed from V and 8 bases from J, the gap between germline ends came to 21 bases. CDR1 is SQVTM and CDR2 is ANQGSEA in the germline V gene. CDR3 DNA sequence: TGCAGCGTTACCAGCGGGGGGACCGGTGGAGAAAAACTGTTTTTT. As protein: CSVTSGGTGGEKLFF.

The chain combines TRBV5-6 with TRBJ2-1, with D possibly matching TRBD2 (6 bases). CDR1 and CDR2 from the germline V gene are SGHDT and YYEEEE. The CDR3 extends over 15 amino acids. V was shortened by 4 bases and J by 7 bases, with 18 bases between the two germline ends. CDR3 nucleotide sequence: TGTGCCAGCAGCCTTAGGGTTCGGGGGACGAATGAGCAGTTCTTC. Its translation is CASSLRVRGTNEQFF.

This clone was found a few times. Other nucleotide sequences from this sample produce the same CDR3. V usage is TRBV9 and J usage is TRBJ2-3, with TRBD2 matching 14 bases. Per germline, CDR1 SGDLS and CDR2 YYNGEE. Trimming took 4 bases from V and 6 from J; bases not matched to a gene: 7. There are 16 residues in the CDR3. The CDR3 DNA follows: TGTGCCAGCAGCCCGAGACTAGCGGGAGGGGTGGATACGCAGTATTTT. It codes for CASSPRLAGGVDTQYF.

This rearrangement joins TRBV7-2 to TRBJ2-7; D remains ambiguous. Germline V gene lookup returns CDR1 SGHTA and CDR2 FQGNSA. The V and J ends lost 1 base and 1 base respectively, with 17 bases between them. The CDR3 contains 17 residues. The chain's CDR3 is CASSLVMSGSRSYEQYF. CDR3 sequence (DNA): TGTGCCAGCAGCTTAGTTATGTCGGGTAGTAGGTCCTACGAGCAGTACTTC.

The genes are TRBV7-2 and TRBJ1-2; a possible D gene is TRBD1 (5 bases). CDR1 and CDR2 from the germline V gene are SGHTA and FQGNSA. The CDR3 consists of 14 residues. V lost 5 bases, J lost 0 bases, and 10 bases lay in between. DNA for the CDR3: TGTGCCAGCAGCATGACAGAAGCTAACTATGGCTACACCTTC. This gives the protein CASSMTEANYGYTF.

Concerning this clone: At one end the junction does not follow the germline gene, possibly because of a read error. The chain recombines TRBV2 with TRBJ2-5; 12 nucleotides agree with TRBD2. The CDR3 has 15 amino acids. Per germline, CDR1 SNHLY and CDR2 FYNNEI. The CDR3 coding sequence is TGTGCCAGCAGTGAAGTCAGGCTAGCGGGAGGGCCCCAATACTTC. Its protein product is CASSEVRLAGGPQYF.

The chain uses TRBV7-9 and TRBJ2-3, with TRBD1 matching 9 bases. V was pared by 5 bases and J by 0 bases, with 3 bases of the junction left unmatched. The CDR3 spans 15 residues. CDR1 SEHNR and CDR2 FQNEAQ come from the germline V gene (reference sequence). In DNA form, the CDR3 reads TGTGCCAGCAGCCTGGGACAGGGTAGCACAGATACGCAGTATTTT. It yields the protein CASSLGQGSTDTQYF.

The rearrangement joins TRBV2 to TRBJ1-3, with D unresolved. Germline values: CDR1 SNHLY, CDR2 FYNNEI. The CDR3 totals 15 residues. V lost 1 base and J 0 bases, leaving 7 bases between the germline ends. The CDR3 region is CASSEEAVSGNTIYF. CDR3 coding DNA: TGTGCCAGCAGTGAAGAAGCGGTCTCTGGAAACACCATATATTTT.

This clone was detected only once. The gene calls are TRBV5-1 and TRBJ2-1; TRBD2 aligns across 7 bases. Germline V CDR1 and CDR2: SGHRS, YFSETQ. CDR3 length: 14 amino acids. J was trimmed by 6 bases and V by 0 bases; bases with no gene match: 3. Here the CDR3 DNA reads TGCGCCAGCAGCTTGGGGGGGGGAGTCAATGAGCAGTTCTTC. Protein sequence: CASSLGGGVNEQFF.

This clone was found a few times. At the DNA level, this CDR3 is encoded by other sequences in the same sample as well. This rearrangement joins TRBV7-9 to TRBJ2-2; 7 bases are shared with TRBD1. This CDR3 spans 16 amino acids. With 6 bases clipped from V and 3 bases from J, the junction kept 10 bases outside the gene matches. Germline V gene sequence: CDR1 SEHNR, CDR2 FQNEAQ (reference sequence). The CDR3 loop reads CASRSKDRAYTGELFF. CDR3 sequence (DNA): TGTGCCAGCAGAAGTAAAGACAGGGCTTACACCGGGGAGCTGTTTTTT. The full variable domain, with the rest looked up from reference TRBV7-9 and TRBJ2-2, is DTGVSQNPRHKITKRGQNVTFRCDPISEHNRLYWYRQTLGQGPEFLTYFQNEAQLEKSRLLSDRFSAERPKGSFSTLEIQRTEQGDSAMYLCASRSKDRAYTGELFFGEGSRLTVL.

The chain joins TRBV5-4 to TRBJ2-2; 7 bases agree with TRBD2. Unmatched junction bases numbered 4, after V lost 1 base and J lost 7 bases. The CDR3 has 14 residues. Germline assignment: CDR1 SGHNT and CDR2 YYREEE (reference sequence). The CDR3 reads CASSLFAGVGELFF. CDR3 in DNA: TGTGCCAGCAGCTTGTTTGCGGGGGTCGGGGAGCTGTTTTTT.

This clone was seen a single time. Different DNA sequences within this sample yield the same CDR3. J is TRBJ2-7 and V is TRBV9; 11 positions match TRBD2. CDR3 length equals 15 residues. Germline CDR1 and CDR2: SGDLS and YYNGEE. Trimming took 0 bases from V and 1 from J; bases not matched to a gene: 0. This chain's CDR3 is CASSVGLAGSYEQYF. CDR3 in DNA: TGTGCCAGCAGCGTAGGACTAGCGGGATCCTACGAGCAGTACTTC.

V usage is TRBV11-3 and J usage is TRBJ1-1; no clear D gene. This CDR3 is built from 13 residues. The V end was cut by 6 bases, the J end by 1 base, with 9 bases between. Germline-derived CDR1 and CDR2 are SGHNT and YENEEA. The chain's CDR3 is CASRATANTEAFF. The CDR3, as DNA: TGTGCCAGCAGGGCGACTGCGAACACTGAAGCTTTCTTT.

This chain links TRBV18 with TRBJ2-5; TRBD1 agrees at 7 bases. The CDR3 has 13 residues. CDR1 KGHSH and CDR2 LQKENI come from the germline V gene. J lost 5 bases, V lost 4 bases, and 4 bases had no gene match. The CDR3 here is CASSQGQLETQYF. In DNA, the CDR3 is TGTGCCAGCTCACAGGGACAGCTTGAGACCCAGTACTTC.

V and J are TRBV7-2 and TRBJ2-7, with TRBD1 as a possible D gene (5 bases). This CDR3 is 15 amino acids long. The germline gives CDR1 SGHTA, CDR2 FQGNSA. The V gene lost 1 base and the J gene lost 1 base, with 11 bases spanning the gap. The DNA of the CDR3 is TGTGCCAGCAGCTTAGAGCGACAGAGGTCCTACGAGCAGTACTTC. Translation: CASSLERQRSYEQYF.

The chain joins TRBV6-5 to TRBJ2-1, with D possibly TRBD2 on 5 matching bases. Per the germline V gene, CDR1 is MNHEY and CDR2 is SVGAGI. Trimming removed 9 bases at V and 4 bases at J, with 19 bases between. There are 15 residues in the CDR3. DNA of the CDR3: TGTGCCAGTACGGAAGGGAGTTCCCCTTACAATGAGCAGTTCTTC. Translated: CASTEGSSPYNEQFF.

The V gene is TRBV4-2, the J gene TRBJ2-2; TRBD1 agrees at 12 bases. With V trimmed by 4 bases and J by 7 bases, 7 bases remained unmatched. The CDR3 length is 16 residues. Germline V CDR1 and CDR2: LGHNA, YNFKEQ. The CDR3 sequence is CASSPGTGGAGGELFF. The CDR3 region has the DNA TGTGCCAGCAGCCCCGGGACAGGGGGCGCGGGCGGGGAGCTGTTTTTT.

The chain joins TRBV9 to TRBJ2-3; the D gene is possibly TRBD2 (7 bases). The CDR3 has 17 amino acids. Germline CDR1 and CDR2: SGDLS and YYNGEE. V lost 4 bases, J lost 0 bases, and 18 bases lay in between. CDR3 residues: CASSSQGPGGSTDTQYF. The DNA of the CDR3 is TGTGCCAGCAGCTCACAGGGCCCGGGAGGAAGCACAGATACGCAGTATTTT.

The rearrangement uses TRBV19 and TRBJ2-2; D might be TRBD2 (6 bases). Germline V gene sequence: CDR1 LNHDA, CDR2 SQIVND (reference sequence). V was pared by 10 bases and J by 7 bases, with 25 bases between. There are 16 residues in the CDR3. CDR3 DNA sequence: TGTGCCACCTCCGTGCGCGGGGCGGGTTTTGTCGGGGAGCTGTTTTTT. Translated: CATSVRGAGFVGELFF.

V usage is TRBV6-1 and J usage is TRBJ2-1; 8 bases align to TRBD2. CDR3 length equals 15 residues. The germline V gene encodes CDR1 MNHNS and CDR2 SASEGT. J lost 7 bases, V lost 5 bases, and 10 bases had no gene match. CDR3: CASSLREGGRNEQFF. DNA of the CDR3: TGTGCCAGCAGTCTCCGGGAGGGAGGTAGGAATGAGCAGTTCTTC.

This clone appeared once. Other DNA sequences of this sample code for an identical CDR3. J is TRBJ2-7 and V is TRBV18; 7 nucleotides agree with TRBD2. Unmatched junction bases numbered 1, after V lost 0 bases and J lost 2 bases. CDR3 length equals 14 residues. CDR1 KGHSH and CDR2 LQKENI come from the germline V gene. The CDR3 loop reads CASSPPGGAYEQYF. The CDR3 nucleotides read TGTGCCAGCTCACCACCGGGGGGGGCCTACGAGCAGTACTTC.

This clone was seen a handful of times. V is TRBV28 and J is TRBJ2-7; tentatively, D is TRBD2 (6 bases). The germline V and J ends were trimmed by 6 bases and 6 bases, with 18 bases remaining between them. Germline V gene data show CDR1 as MDHEN and CDR2 as SYDVKM. There are 14 residues in the CDR3. Here the CDR3 reads CASRPPGEYGEQYF. In nucleotides, the CDR3 is TGTGCCAGCAGACCCCCGGGGGAGTATGGCGAGCAGTACTTC.

DNA for the CDR3: TGCAGCGTTGAATACTCGCTAGCGGGAAACACAGATACGCAGTATTTT. It codes for CSVEYSLAGNTDTQYF. V gene TRBV29-1 combines with J gene TRBJ2-3; 9 nucleotides align to TRBD2. The CDR3 is 16 amino acids. Germline loops: CDR1 SQVTM, CDR2 ANQGSEA. V shed 2 bases, J shed 2 bases, and the junction held 8 bases outside the gene matches.

In its sample, this clone was seen once. The genes are TRBV5-1 and TRBJ2-2; D is perhaps TRBD2 (5 bases). The length of the CDR3 is 16 residues. V shed 0 bases and J shed 7 bases, with 16 bases lying between them. Germline CDR1 is SGHRS and CDR2 is YFSETQ. DNA of the CDR3: TGCGCCAGCAGCTTGGGGGTGTTGCGGGCCGGCGGGGAGCTGTTTTTT. It specifies CASSLGVLRAGGELFF.

The chain links TRBV4-1 to TRBJ2-4; 10 nucleotides align to TRBD1. The junction had 2 bases not matched to a gene; V was cut back by 1 base and J by 8 bases. This CDR3 has 14 residues. Germline loops: CDR1 MGHRA, CDR2 YSYEKL. CDR3 residues: CASSQGTGGDIQYF. The DNA for the CDR3 is TGCGCCAGCAGCCAAGGGACAGGGGGGGACATTCAGTACTTC.

The chain carries TRBV5-4 and TRBJ1-6; D remains unclear. The CDR3 is made up of 16 amino acids. CDR1 and CDR2 from the germline V gene are SGHNT and YYREEE (reference sequence). V was cut by 1 base and J by 7 bases, with 15 bases left in between. The CDR3 spells CASSLFQPGGNSPLHF. The DNA for the CDR3 is TGTGCCAGCAGCTTGTTCCAGCCTGGAGGAAATTCACCCCTCCACTTT. The whole variable domain, remainder taken from reference TRBV5-4 and TRBJ1-6, is ETGVTQSPTHLIKTRGQQVTLRCSSQSGHNTVSWYQQALGQGPQFIFQYYREEENGRGNFPPRFSGLQFPNYSSELNVNALELDDSALYLCASSLFQPGGNSPLHFGNGTRLTVT.

This clone was counted a few times. V is TRBV15 and J is TRBJ1-2, with 7 bases that match TRBD1. V was pared by 5 bases and J by 8 bases, with 8 bases of the junction left unmatched. CDR1 is LNHNV and CDR2 is YYDKDF in the germline V gene (reference sequence). CDR3 size: 13 residues. For the CDR3, the DNA is TGTGCCACCAGCGGTGCAGGGGGACGGGGCTACACCTTC. It encodes CATSGAGGRGYTF.